The clone carrying this TCR beta chain was seen just once. Germline CDR1 is SNHLY and CDR2 is FYNNEI. CDR3 length equals 13 residues. V shed 7 bases and J 2 bases; nucleotides not matched to a gene: 3. How the authors handled the data: Counts of nucleated cells, estimated from reference gene primer amplification, were obtained. Only in-frame clones appear in the TCRdb table, and some are missing; sequencing was by immunoSEQ multiplex PCR. The V and J calls and clone size are taken from that table; D and trimming were inferred from the DNA. In the table there are around 43,000 clones, about 89% of which are singletons. These data belong to a study of blood T cell repertoires in COVID-19. Study information: Sites in the United States, Italy and Spain provided acute and convalescent COVID-19 samples. T cells, B-cell-depleted T cells, or PBMCs provided the cDNA or gDNA that served as material.

Specimen: peripheral blood. This receptor was obtained from a human donor in a cohort sampled during active COVID-19. This chain connects TRBV2 to TRBJ2-7; TRBD1 aligns across 9 bases. The CDR3 DNA sequence: TGTGCCAGCAAGAGACAGGGGGCCTACGAGCAGTACTTC. Encoded protein: CASKRQGAYEQYF.